The 4 T cell receptor beta chains below come from one sample, sequenced in a study of T-cell reconstitution after alpha-beta-depleted transplantation in children. Preparing the TCRbeta library involved the use of unique molecular identifiers. TCRdb re-called the PCR reads through MiXCR, storing one row per CDR3 protein. Seen here are more than 120,000 distinct CDR3 sequences, roughly 8.8% observed once, and the top ten hold approximately 18%. Sequences were derived from PBMCs, mostly from graft donor cells, sampled 180 days after TCRalphabeta/CD19-depleted stem cell transplant. These receptors were obtained from a female patient between 2 and 15 years old who had a stem cell transplant for congenital amegakaryocytic thrombocytopenia, so the T cells may come from the graft donor.

V gene TRBV28 combines with J gene TRBJ2-1, with 13 bases lining up with TRBD2. The CDR3 spans 16 residues. Looked up from germline, CDR1 is MDHEN and CDR2 is SYDVKM. V gave up 6 bases and J gave up 9 bases; unmatched junction bases: 11. CDR3 in DNA: TGTGCCAGCAGCCAAACCGGGACTAGCGGGATTCTTGAGCAGTTCTTC. It codes for CASSQTGTSGILEQFF.

Details on this clonotype: The junction shows a germline mismatch at one end, possibly a read error. CDR3 sequence (DNA): TGTGCCAGCAGCCCCCATTTCCCCCGGGACTACATGGTATTT. Amino acid sequence: CASSPHFPRDYMVF. V usage is TRBV5-4 and J usage is TRBJ2-3; 7 bases map to TRBD2. Germline V gene lookup returns CDR1 SGHNT and CDR2 YYREEE (reference sequence). The CDR3 is made up of 14 amino acids.

Turning to this clonotype: This may come from a read error, since a much larger clone is one base off. CDR3 sequence reads: CTANTGFYEQYF. In nucleotides, the CDR3 is TGCACTGCAAATACAGGGTTCTACGAGCAGTACTTC. The rearrangement uses TRBV20-1 and TRBJ2-7, with a weak D call TRBD1 (6 bases). CDR3 length equals 12 residues. Germline V gene sequence: CDR1 DFQATT, CDR2 SNEGSKA (reference sequence).

The sample holds a few counts of this clonotype. V is TRBV4-1 and J is TRBJ2-7; D might be TRBD1 (6 bases). V was pared by 6 bases and J by 0 bases, with 27 bases between. The CDR3 extends over 19 amino acids. The germline CDR1 and CDR2 sequences are MGHRA and YSYEKL. The CDR3 DNA sequence: TGCGCCAGCAGTCCCAGTCCGTTACACAGGGCTAAGAGCTCCTACGAGCAGTACTTC. Translation gives CASSPSPLHRAKSSYEQYF.